Listed here are 27 T cell receptor beta chains from one sample, sequenced in a study of control samples from healthy donors and cancer patients. Repertoires were generated with immunoSEQ multiplex PCR, while TCRdb's copy carries only in-frame clones and drops some. The sample has some 190,000 clones. Sequencing was done on a sample of blood. These receptor sequences come from a woman in her thirties in good health.

The gene calls are TRBV19 and TRBJ2-5; possibly TRBD1 for D (6 bases). The V end lost 3 bases, the J end lost 5 bases, and 16 bases lay between the germline ends. The CDR3 totals 15 residues. Germline V lookup: CDR1 LNHDA, CDR2 SQIVND (reference sequence). The CDR3, as DNA: TGTGCCAGTAGTATGGGACACGGAAAATGGGAGACCCAGTACTTC. Translating gives CASSMGHGKWETQYF.

V usage is TRBV18 and J usage is TRBJ1-1, with D hard to call. This CDR3 spans 13 amino acids. Germline V CDR1 and CDR2: KGHSH, LQKENI. V was trimmed by 2 bases and J by 7 bases, leaving 11 bases between them. The CDR3 coding sequence is TGTGCCAGCTCACCATCTGGGCAATTTGAAGCTTTCTTT. Protein sequence: CASSPSGQFEAFF.

The gene calls are TRBV10-3 and TRBJ1-1; D is undetermined. CDR1 is ENHRY and CDR2 is SYGVKD in the germline V gene. V was cut by 4 bases and J by 1 base, with 16 bases left in between. This CDR3 spans 16 amino acids. CDR3 sequence reads: CAISAGPGKKNTEAFF. The CDR3 DNA reads TGTGCCATCAGTGCAGGTCCCGGGAAAAAGAACACTGAAGCTTTCTTT.

The chain is built from TRBV27 and TRBJ1-5, with a tentative D call TRBD1 (6 bases). In germline, CDR1 is MNHEY, CDR2 SMNVEV (reference sequence). This CDR3 contains 16 residues. The ends were cut back, 1 base at V and 6 bases at J, with 16 bases in the middle. The CDR3 loop is CASSLWGGGLSQPQHF. CDR3 sequence (DNA): TGTGCCAGCAGTTTATGGGGGGGCGGATTGAGTCAGCCCCAGCATTTT.

The gene calls are TRBV27 and TRBJ2-1; 10 nucleotides line up with TRBD2. The CDR3 is made up of 15 amino acids. V shed 2 bases and J 6 bases; nucleotides not matched to a gene: 4. CDR1 and CDR2 from the germline V gene are MNHEY and SMNVEV (reference sequence). Here the CDR3 DNA reads TGTGCCAGCAGTTTACAGAGCGGGGGGGCCAATGAGCAGTTCTTC. Residues: CASSLQSGGANEQFF.

The chain has TRBV6-2 or TRBV6-3 and TRBJ1-5; 11 positions match TRBD1. Germline CDR1 and CDR2: MNHEY and SVGEGT. The CDR3 sequence is 17 residues long. V trimming: 6 bases; J trimming: 3 bases; junction bases outside the gene matches: 10. The CDR3 is CASSPRGQGANNQPQHF. DNA of the CDR3: TGTGCCAGCAGCCCCCGCGGACAGGGGGCGAACAATCAGCCCCAGCATTTT.

The CDR3 DNA sequence: TGTGCCAGCAGCCTTCTGACTAACCCTACGCAGTATTTT. Its protein is CASSLLTNPTQYF. The chain carries TRBV6-6 and TRBJ2-3, with D tentatively TRBD2 (5 bases). The V end was cut by 6 bases, the J end by 8 bases, with 15 bases between. The CDR3 sequence is 13 residues long. Germline V CDR1 and CDR2: MNHNY, SVGAGI (reference sequence).

This chain joins TRBV4-2 and TRBJ1-2; D is perhaps TRBD1 (5 bases). This CDR3 has 14 residues. V was shortened by 0 bases and J by 6 bases, with 11 bases between the two germline ends. Germline-derived CDR1 and CDR2 are LGHNA and YNFKEQ. In DNA form, the CDR3 reads TGTGCCAGCAGCCAAGACGGGGGGAGGCATGGCTACACCTTC. Its protein is CASSQDGGRHGYTF.

The rearrangement joins TRBV6-5 to TRBJ2-7, with 7 bases identical to TRBD1. V lost 4 bases to trimming and J lost 0 bases; unmatched junction nucleotides: 9. The CDR3 extends over 16 amino acids. From germline, CDR1 is MNHEY and CDR2 SVGAGI. The CDR3 nucleotides are TGTGCCAGCAGTTCCCTAGACAGGGTAAGCTCCTACGAGCAGTACTTC. As protein: CASSSLDRVSSYEQYF.

The chain recombines TRBV5-1 with TRBJ2-7; TRBD1 agrees at 10 bases. Germline trimming cut 4 bases from V and 3 bases from J; bases unmatched to any gene: 4. The CDR3 covers 14 residues. Germline assignment: CDR1 SGHRS and CDR2 YFSETQ. The CDR3 bases are TGCGCCAGCAGCACTGGGACAGGGGACTACGAGCAGTACTTC. Amino acids: CASSTGTGDYEQYF.

V is TRBV11-2 and J is TRBJ1-6; no clear D. The germline V gene encodes CDR1 SGHAT and CDR2 FQNNGV. The CDR3 spans 14 residues. V was trimmed by 0 bases and J by 3 bases, leaving 3 bases between them. This CDR3 is CASSLDLYNSPLHF. The DNA for the CDR3 is TGTGCCAGCAGCTTAGATCTCTATAATTCACCCCTCCACTTT.

The chain employs TRBV5-1 and TRBJ1-4, with 8 nucleotides matching TRBD1. Trimming at V came to 3 bases and at J to 5 bases, leaving 12 bases not matched to a gene. The germline V gene encodes CDR1 SGHRS and CDR2 YFSETQ. The CDR3 sequence is 17 residues long. CDR3 region: CASSWGTGGDANEKLFF. The CDR3 DNA is TGCGCCAGCAGCTGGGGGACAGGTGGCGACGCAAATGAAAAACTGTTTTTT. The variable domain in full, completed from reference TRBV5-1 and TRBJ1-4, reads KAGVTQTPRYLIKTRGQQVTLSCSPISGHRSVSWYQQTPGQGLQFLFEYFSETQRNKGNFPGRFSGRQFSNSRSEMNVSTLELGDSALYLCASSWGTGGDANEKLFFGSGTQLSVL.

V gene TRBV3-1 (or the pseudogene TRBV3-2) combines with J gene TRBJ2-5, with unresolved D. The V gene's germline CDR1 is LGHDT and CDR2 YNNKEL (reference sequence). The CDR3 contains 12 residues. Between the trimmed V and J ends, which lost 3 bases and 1 base, there was a span of 3 bases. The CDR3 spells CASSQFQETQYF. The CDR3 bases are TGTGCCAGCAGCCAGTTCCAAGAGACCCAGTACTTC.

As concerns this clone: This same CDR3 is encoded by further DNA sequences in the sample. This sequence joins TRBV11-2 and TRBJ1-6; a weak D match, TRBD1 (5 bases). The V gene lost 4 bases and the J gene lost 7 bases, with 8 bases spanning the gap. This CDR3 contains 13 residues. From germline, CDR1 is SGHAT and CDR2 FQNNGV. CDR3 region: CASSSTENSPLHF. The CDR3 region has the DNA TGTGCCAGCAGCTCGACAGAGAATTCACCCCTCCACTTT.

This chain uses TRBV5-1 with TRBJ1-6, with D maybe TRBD1 (5 bases). The V end lost 0 bases, the J end lost 9 bases, and 10 bases lay between the germline ends. The CDR3 contains 14 residues. Germline V gene sequence: CDR1 SGHRS, CDR2 YFSETQ. The CDR3 sequence: CASSLVGVSSPLHF. The CDR3 DNA reads as TGCGCCAGCAGCTTGGTAGGGGTTAGTTCACCCCTCCACTTT.

The chain carries TRBV6-6 and TRBJ2-3; D possibly matches TRBD1 or TRBD2 (5 bases each). This CDR3 is 14 amino acids long. Germline assignment: CDR1 MNHNY and CDR2 SVGAGI (reference sequence). Trimming took 5 bases from V and 5 from J, leaving 14 bases between them. CDR3 DNA: TGTGCCAGCAGTCCCGGGGCCCGCCGAGATACGCAGTATTTT. It translates to CASSPGARRDTQYF.

The chain recombines TRBV7-9 with TRBJ1-3; no firm D call. The CDR3 contains 19 residues. With 6 bases removed from V and 0 bases from J, the gap between germline ends came to 24 bases. In germline, CDR1 is SEHNR, CDR2 FQNEAQ (reference sequence). The CDR3 loop is CASRPGRAEPTTSGNTIYF. CDR3 nucleotide sequence: TGTGCCAGCAGACCCGGACGGGCCGAGCCTACCACCTCTGGAAACACCATATATTTT.

A remark on this clone: Other DNA sequences in this sample translate to the same CDR3. The chain uses TRBV18 and TRBJ1-4; 7 bases match TRBD1. CDR1 and CDR2 from the germline V gene are KGHSH and LQKENI. The CDR3 extends over 13 amino acids. The ends lost 5 bases at V and 5 bases at J; junction bases unmatched: 2. CDR3 sequence (DNA): TGTGCCAGCTCAAGGGACAGCAATGAAAAACTGTTTTTT. This gives the protein CASSRDSNEKLFF.

This chain connects TRBV11-1 to TRBJ1-1; no reliable D call. CDR1 and CDR2 from the germline V gene are SGHAT and FQDESV (reference sequence). The CDR3 covers 12 residues. V was pared by 5 bases and J by 1 base, with 5 bases between. CDR3 bases: TGTGCCAGCAGCGGCAAGAACACTGAAGCTTTCTTT. This gives the protein CASSGKNTEAFF.

The chain joins TRBV6-5 to TRBJ1-3, with TRBD1 as a possible D gene (6 bases). V gave up 10 bases and J gave up 0 bases, with 16 bases separating them. Germline V gene lookup returns CDR1 MNHEY and CDR2 SVGAGI. This CDR3 is built from 15 residues. CDR3 residues: CATGADRYSGNTIYF. The CDR3 DNA sequence: TGTGCCACGGGGGCCGACCGTTACTCTGGAAACACCATATATTTT.

The rearrangement joins TRBV28 to TRBJ1-1; 10 bases agree with TRBD1. Unmatched junction bases numbered 13, after V lost 6 bases and J lost 9 bases. CDR1 is MDHEN, CDR2 SYDVKM, per germline. The CDR3 spans 15 residues. CDR3 residues: CASRLSGTGDLKAFF. CDR3 in DNA: TGTGCCAGCAGGTTGTCCGGGACAGGGGACTTAAAAGCTTTCTTT.

The chain carries TRBV14 and TRBJ2-7; no clear D. The length of the CDR3 is 15 residues. V lost 0 bases, J lost 4 bases, and 13 bases lay in between. CDR1 SGHDN and CDR2 FVKESK come from the germline V gene. The CDR3 DNA reads as TGTGCCAGCAGCCAAGATTCTAATGATCAGTACGAGCAGTACTTC. This translates into CASSQDSNDQYEQYF.

The rearrangement uses TRBV7-8 and TRBJ1-1; D is uncertain. Germline lookup yields CDR1 SGHVS and CDR2 FQNEAQ. This CDR3 contains 15 residues. Trimming cost V 2 bases and J 1 base, with 11 bases left between them. The DNA of the CDR3 is TGTGCCAGCAGCTTAAGGAATAGGAGGAACACTGAAGCTTTCTTT. Translating gives CASSLRNRRNTEAFF.

This chain joins TRBV4-1 and TRBJ2-3; TRBD2 matches at 7 bases. V lost 7 bases to trimming and J lost 2 bases; unmatched junction nucleotides: 15. The germline V gene has CDR1 MGHRA and CDR2 YSYEKL. The CDR3 contains 17 residues. CDR3: CASTPAGRGSITDTQYF. Here the CDR3 DNA reads TGCGCCAGCACACCAGCAGGGCGGGGGTCAATCACAGATACGCAGTATTTT.

The gene calls are TRBV9 and TRBJ1-1; D unclear. V was cut by 3 bases and J by 1 base, with 4 bases left in between. Germline V gene lookup returns CDR1 SGDLS and CDR2 YYNGEE. The length of the CDR3 is 12 residues. For the CDR3, the DNA is TGTGCCAGCAGCGATCGGAACACTGAAGCTTTCTTT. Translating gives CASSDRNTEAFF.

The chain is built from TRBV5-6 and TRBJ1-6, with D maybe TRBD1 (6 bases). V was trimmed by 4 bases and J by 0 bases, leaving 11 bases between them. Germline-derived CDR1 and CDR2 are SGHDT and YYEEEE. The CDR3 is 16 amino acids. The CDR3 here is CASSRTESSYNSPLHF. The CDR3 coding sequence is TGTGCCAGCAGCCGGACAGAGAGCTCCTATAATTCACCCCTCCACTTT.

The V gene is TRBV6-5, the J gene TRBJ2-6, with a possible D match to TRBD1 (6 bases). CDR1 and CDR2 (germline): MNHEY, SVGAGI. CDR3 length: 13 amino acids. V lost 6 bases and J lost 8, with 11 bases in between. DNA for the CDR3: TGTGCCAGCAGCAACCGGGACACCAACGTCCTGACTTTC. Residues: CASSNRDTNVLTF.